This T cell receptor (beta chain) was captured in a study of T-cell reconstitution after alpha-beta-depleted transplantation in children. Findings and caveats of the study: Surviving thymic progenitors and recipient T cells were the source of high TCRbeta diversity at day 60 in some patients. The authors attributed T-cell counts and diversity one year after transplant mostly to newly produced T cells. After transplant, at about two months, alpha-beta T cells were reportedly derived from several hundred expanded graft clones.

Unique molecular identifiers tagged the TCRbeta library. MiXCR, applied by TCRdb to the PCR reads, yields one record per CDR3 protein. The sample has 100,000 or so distinct CDR3 sequences, around a quarter seen once. V shed 4 bases, J shed 0 bases, and the junction held 2 bases outside the gene matches. This CDR3 is built from 15 residues. The V gene's germline CDR1 is SGHVS and CDR2 FQNEAQ. This clonotype was picked up a small number of times. Its matching antigen is unknown. The sequence derives from a boy younger than 10 with acute lymphoblastic leukemia, due to receive a stem cell transplant. Sequences were derived from PBMCs, sampled before TCRalphabeta/CD19-depleted stem cell transplant. The rearrangement joins TRBV7-8 to TRBJ2-2; TRBD1 matches 7 bases. The CDR3 sequence: CASSYRGANTGELFF. In DNA, the CDR3 is TGTGCCAGCAGCTACAGGGGAGCGAACACCGGGGAGCTGTTTTTT.